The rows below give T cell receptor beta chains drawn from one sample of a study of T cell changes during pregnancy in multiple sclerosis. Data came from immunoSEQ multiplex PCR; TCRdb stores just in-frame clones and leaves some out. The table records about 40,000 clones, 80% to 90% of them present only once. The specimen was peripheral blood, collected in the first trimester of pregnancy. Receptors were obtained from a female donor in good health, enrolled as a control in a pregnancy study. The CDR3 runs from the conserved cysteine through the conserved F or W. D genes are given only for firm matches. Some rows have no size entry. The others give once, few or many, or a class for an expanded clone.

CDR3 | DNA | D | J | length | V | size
CASSLSDRVTEGYTF | TGCGCCAGCAGCTTGTCGGACAGGGTGACTGAAGGCTACACCTTC | TRBD1 | TRBJ1-2 | 15 | TRBV5-1 | .
CASSQASGSYRDEQFF | TGCGCCAGCAGCCAAGCCAGCGGGAGTTACCGGGATGAGCAGTTCTTC | TRBD2 | TRBJ2-1 | 16 | TRBV4-1 | .
CASSRSPGHSLTGELFF | TGTGCCAGTAGCCGTTCACCGGGACACTCACTCACCGGGGAGCTGTTTTTT | . | TRBJ2-2 | 17 | TRBV19 | .
CASSPDQGAGYGYTF | TGTGCCAGCAGCCCCGACCAGGGGGCGGGCTATGGCTACACCTTC | TRBD1 | TRBJ1-2 | 15 | TRBV6-6 | .
CASSKSGQLQETQYF | TGTGCCAGCAGCAAATCGGGACAGCTCCAAGAGACCCAGTACTTC | TRBD1 | TRBJ2-5 | 15 | TRBV6-5 | .
CASSSRRSRGTETQYF | TGTGCCAGCAGCTCCAGAAGGAGTCGCGGGACGGAGACCCAGTACTTC | . | TRBJ2-5 | 16 | TRBV7-8 | .
CTSSPENGDKYQETQYF | TGCACCAGCAGCCCCGAGAATGGGGACAAGTACCAAGAGACCCAGTACTTC | . | TRBJ2-5 | 17 | TRBV1 | .
CASSYAAGLYGYTF | TGTGCCAGCAGCTACGCGGCAGGGCTTTATGGCTACACCTTC | . | TRBJ1-2 | 14 | TRBV27 | .
CASSVIYSTDTQYF | TGCGCCAGCAGTGTTATATATAGCACAGATACGCAGTATTTT | . | TRBJ2-3 | 14 | TRBV10-1 | few
CASSLSPGRGRDEQFF | TGTGCCAGCAGCTTATCTCCAGGGAGGGGTAGAGATGAGCAGTTCTTC | TRBD2 | TRBJ2-1 | 16 | TRBV11-2 | .
CASSPGLAGVQPGELFF | TGCGCCAGCAGCCCGGGACTAGCGGGAGTCCAGCCCGGGGAGCTGTTTTTT | TRBD2 | TRBJ2-2 | 17 | TRBV5-1 | .
CASSGVGELFF | TGTGCCAGCAGCGGGGTCGGGGAGCTGTTTTTT | . | TRBJ2-2 | 11 | TRBV6-5 | once
CASTDREIPWKREETQYF | TGTGCCAGCACCGACAGGGAAATCCCGTGGAAACGTGAAGAGACCCAGTACTTC | TRBD1 | TRBJ2-5 | 18 | TRBV9 | once
CASSEMAGGPYEQYF | TGTGCCAGCAGTGAAATGGCGGGGGGCCCCTACGAGCAGTACTTC | TRBD2 | TRBJ2-7 | 15 | TRBV2 | .